This T cell receptor (beta chain) was sequenced in a study of T cell changes during pregnancy in multiple sclerosis. The CDR3 runs to 14 residues. The V and J ends lost 7 bases and 2 bases respectively, with 11 bases between them. Looked up from germline, CDR1 is MDHEN and CDR2 is SYDVKM. Libraries were prepared by immunoSEQ multiplex PCR; TCRdb keeps only in-frame clonotypes and omits some of them. This sample yields 88,000 or so clones, of which 90% to 95% are seen a single time; 2.6% belongs to the top ten. The V and J genes are TRBV28 and TRBJ2-2, with D tentatively TRBD1 (6 bases). The specimen was peripheral blood, collected before pregnancy. This sequence originates from a female donor with multiple sclerosis, enrolled in a pregnancy study. CDR3 DNA: TGTGCCAGCACCGGGACACATAACACCGGGGAGCTGTTTTTT. It encodes CASTGTHNTGELFF.